The present TCR beta chain was sequenced within a study of T cell responses to AZD1222 COVID-19 vaccine. The CDR3 is made up of 13 amino acids. Deletions cut 2 bases from V and 0 bases from J, with 5 bases between. Germline CDR1 is GTSNPN and CDR2 is SVGIG (reference sequence). General study results and limits: Just five or six AZD1222 recipients tested seropositive at baseline. The peak T cell response came first, and repertoires were sampled only after it.

This clone is medium-sized within its sample. The antigen is undetermined. The method was immunoSEQ multiplex PCR; TCRdb's version includes in-frame clones alone and lacks a portion of them. Of approximately 110,000 clones in the sample, about 88% were seen once. V usage is TRBV30 and J usage is TRBJ1-5; D gene ambiguous. Material: peripheral blood, obtained on day 0 of AZD1222 vaccination. This TCR came from an adult in good health. DNA for the CDR3: TGTGCCTGGAGTTATGGTAGCAATCAGCCCCAGCATTTT. Protein product: CAWSYGSNQPQHF.